Each of the 32 T cell receptor beta chains below was sequenced from the same sample in a study of T cells in Graves' hyperthyroidism and ophthalmopathy (dated by TCRdb to about 2019). Receptors were amplified or captured by multiplex PCR. Sequencing instrument: Illumina HiSeq 2000. Amplification of TCR beta CDR3 regions was carried out from RNA transcripts. For the first round of RT-PCR on the TCR CDR3, the HTBI primer set was used together with the Qiagen OneStep RT-PCR kit. TCRdb reworked the public reads: Q25 trimming with fastp, MiXCR clone assembly, productive beta chains retained. Every entry covers one CDR3 protein and lists the most common genes and DNA from its rows. In this sample the table shows about 570,000 distinct CDR3 sequences, around 42% of which occur a single time. The top ten clones comprise around 19% of the sample. The source material was peripheral blood or thyroid tissue (not recorded which). Receptors were obtained from an adult woman with Graves' disease, either hyperthyroidism or ophthalmopathy (not recorded which).

The V gene is TRBV9, the J gene TRBJ2-2, with D tentatively TRBD2 (6 bases). CDR1 is SGDLS, CDR2 YYNGEE, per germline. Trimming cost V 4 bases and J 5 bases, with 18 bases left between them. This CDR3 is built from 16 residues. The CDR3 nucleotides are TGTGCCAGCAGCTTAATACCCTCCGGAGGGACCGGGGAGCTGTTTTTT. Translating gives CASSLIPSGGTGELFF. The entire variable domain, with the rest obtained from reference TRBV9 and TRBJ2-2, is as follows: DSGVTQTPKHLITATGQRVTLRCSPRSGDLSVYWYQQSLDQGLQFLIQYYNGEERAKGNILERFSAQQFPDLHSELNLSSLELGDSALYFCASSLIPSGGTGELFFGEGSRLTVL.

This clonotype was seen a few times. The DNA for the CDR3 is TGTGCCAGCAGCTTAGACGATGGCTACGAGCAGTACTTC. Translated: CASSLDDGYEQYF. The chain employs TRBV7-2 and TRBJ2-7; no reliable D call. V lost 1 base, J lost 3 bases, and 7 bases lay in between. Germline CDR1 SGHTA, CDR2 FQGNSA. The CDR3 length is 13 residues.

At least ten counts were recorded for this clonotype. The chain links TRBV30 to TRBJ1-5; no firm D call. The germline V and J ends were trimmed by 2 bases and 4 bases, with 9 bases remaining between them. Germline values: CDR1 GTSNPN, CDR2 SVGIG (reference sequence). The CDR3 spans 13 residues. CDR3 coding DNA: TGTGCCTGGAGTTACGGACTAAATCAGCCCCAGCATTTT. Its protein product is CAWSYGLNQPQHF.

This clonotype has a count of ten or more. The chain combines TRBV30 with TRBJ1-3; tentative D call: TRBD1 (5 bases). CDR3 length: 14 amino acids. From germline, CDR1 is GTSNPN and CDR2 SVGIG (reference sequence). Trimming removed 8 bases at V and 1 base at J, with 15 bases between. The CDR3 DNA follows: TGTGCCACCTCGGGGGGATCGTCTGGAAACACCATATATTTT. It yields the protein CATSGGSSGNTIYF.

In its sample, this clonotype was seen once. V usage is TRBV7-8 and J usage is TRBJ1-1, with D perhaps TRBD1 (5 bases). With 5 bases removed from V and 5 bases from J, the gap between germline ends came to 15 bases. CDR1 and CDR2 from the germline V gene are SGHVS and FQNEAQ. This CDR3 comprises 14 residues. CDR3 DNA sequence: TGTGCCAGCAGCGTAGGTGGCGGGACGACTGAAGCTTTCTTT. Amino acid sequence: CASSVGGGTTEAFF.

This clonotype was seen just once. The CDR3 loop reads CASRSGLAGGIYTF. The CDR3 coding sequence is TGTGCCAGCAGAAGTGGACTAGCGGGAGGGATCTACACCTTC. The chain couples TRBV7-2 to TRBJ1-2, with unresolved D. This CDR3 has 14 amino acids. The germline CDR1 and CDR2 sequences are SGHTA and FQGNSA. Trimming cost V 6 bases and J 10 bases, with 21 bases left between them.

The CDR3 nucleotides read TGTGCCAGCAGCGCGGACCCGGGGCGTTCACCCCTCCACTTT. Translating it yields CASSADPGRSPLHF. This chain links TRBV9 with TRBJ1-6; D possibly corresponds to TRBD1 (5 bases). This CDR3 comprises 14 residues. V lost 3 bases, J lost 9 bases, and 13 bases lay in between. CDR1 SGDLS and CDR2 YYNGEE come from the germline V gene. The full variable domain, in which reference TRBV9 and TRBJ1-6 provide the parts outside the CDR3, is DSGVTQTPKHLITATGQRVTLRCSPRSGDLSVYWYQQSLDQGLQFLIQYYNGEERAKGNILERFSAQQFPDLHSELNLSSLELGDSALYFCASSADPGRSPLHFGNGTRLTVT.

This clonotype turned up a few times. A much larger clonotype is one base distant, so this may be a read error. CDR3 protein: CASCIGPTTNQPQHF. CDR3 nucleotide sequence: TGTGCCAGTTGTATTGGGCCAACCACTAATCAGCCCCAGCATTTT. The V call is TRBV19, the J call TRBJ1-5; D is uncertain. The CDR3 is 15 residues long. Per germline, CDR1 LNHDA and CDR2 SQIVND (reference sequence).

Only one count was recorded for this clonotype. This sequence joins TRBV2 and TRBJ1-6, with 8 bases identical to TRBD1. Germline-derived CDR1 and CDR2 are SNHLY and FYNNEI. CDR3 length: 13 amino acids. V lost 8 bases and J lost 5; bases outside the gene matches: 2. The CDR3 sequence is CASPGQDNSPLHF. DNA for the CDR3: TGTGCCAGCCCGGGACAGGATAATTCACCCCTCCACTTT.

The gene calls are TRBV6-1 and TRBJ1-5; 7 bases align to TRBD1. With V trimmed by 5 bases and J by 5 bases, 9 bases remained unmatched. The CDR3 is 15 amino acids. Germline V gene data show CDR1 as MNHNS and CDR2 as SASEGT. CDR3 coding DNA: TGTGCCAGCAGTCCGACAGGGAGCGGTCATCAGCCCCAGCATTTT. Translation: CASSPTGSGHQPQHF.

V and J are TRBV11-2 and TRBJ2-2; TRBD2 matches at 7 bases. The CDR3 consists of 16 residues. The germline gives CDR1 SGHAT, CDR2 FQNNGV. V gave up 5 bases and J gave up 5 bases; unmatched junction bases: 11. Here the CDR3 reads CASSVYAGDSTGELFF. The CDR3 region has the DNA TGTGCCAGCAGCGTATATGCGGGGGATTCGACCGGGGAGCTGTTTTTT.

The V and J genes are TRBV9 and TRBJ2-5; D not certain. Germline V gives CDR1 SGDLS, CDR2 YYNGEE. This CDR3 is built from 10 residues. Between the trimmed V and J ends, which lost 4 bases and 9 bases, there was a span of 7 bases. CDR3 coding DNA: TGTGCCAGCAGCCAAGAATCCCAGTACTTC. It encodes CASSQESQYF.

The chain carries TRBV7-8 and TRBJ2-5; 9 positions match TRBD2. Losses at the gene ends were 1 base for V and 5 bases for J; bases not matched to a gene: 11. The CDR3 totals 17 residues. Germline CDR1 SGHVS, CDR2 FQNEAQ. The CDR3 protein is CASSLGSSGILMETQYF. The CDR3 region has the DNA TGTGCCAGCAGCTTAGGGTCTAGCGGGATATTGATGGAGACCCAGTACTTC. Full variable domain (rest looked up from reference TRBV7-8 and TRBJ2-5): GAGVSQSPRYKVAKRGQDVALRCDPISGHVSLFWYQQALGQGPEFLTYFQNEAQLDKSGLPSDRFFAERPEGSVSTLKIQRTQQEDSAVYLCASSLGSSGILMETQYFGPGTRLLVL.

This clonotype turned up a few times. A read error may be the cause here, since a much bigger clone is one base away. The chain links TRBV10-3 to TRBJ1-4; D not certain. Germline CDR1 is ENHRY and CDR2 is SYGVKD. V dropped 3 bases and J dropped 5 bases, with 10 bases sitting between them. The CDR3 has 14 amino acids. The CDR3 sequence: CAISEDRRNEKLFF. For the CDR3, the DNA is TGTGCCATCAGTGAAGATCGAAGGAATGAAAAACTGTTTTTT.

This clonotype was counted a few times. The chain uses TRBV10-3 and TRBJ2-3; 7 bases align to TRBD2. The J segment lost 2 bases and the V segment lost 2 bases, leaving 4 bases of the junction unmatched. The CDR3 covers 15 residues. Germline-derived CDR1 and CDR2 are ENHRY and SYGVKD. The CDR3 here is CAISEGQRDTDTQYF. As DNA, the CDR3 is TGTGCCATCAGTGAGGGTCAGCGGGACACAGATACGCAGTATTTT.

This chain connects TRBV20-1 to TRBJ1-5; TRBD1 might be the D (6 bases). Trimming pared 3 bases from V and 5 bases from J, leaving 14 bases between. The CDR3 has 14 amino acids. Germline values: CDR1 DFQATT, CDR2 SNEGSKA (reference sequence). CDR3 protein: CSASSDTGYQPQHF. The DNA of the CDR3 is TGCAGTGCTAGTAGCGATACAGGGTATCAGCCCCAGCATTTT.

This clonotype was counted a few times. The chain uses TRBV4-1 and TRBJ2-5, with a weak D call TRBD1 (5 bases). CDR1 and CDR2 (germline): MGHRA, YSYEKL. With 0 bases removed from V and 4 bases from J, the gap between germline ends came to 6 bases. The CDR3 spans 13 residues. The CDR3 loop reads CASSQEGRETQYF. DNA of the CDR3: TGCGCCAGCAGCCAAGAGGGGCGAGAGACCCAGTACTTC.

J is TRBJ2-2 and V is TRBV20-1; TRBD2 is a possible D gene (5 bases). The V gene lost 6 bases and the J gene lost 0 bases, with 23 bases spanning the gap. This CDR3 has 18 amino acids. Per the germline V gene, CDR1 is DFQATT and CDR2 is SNEGSKA (reference sequence). CDR3: CSARGYPGIHANTGELFF. CDR3 DNA sequence: TGCAGTGCCCGCGGGTACCCCGGGATTCACGCGAACACCGGGGAGCTGTTTTTT.

Remarks on this clonotype: One end of the junction fails to match germline, which may point to a read error. This rearrangement joins TRBV10-1 to TRBJ2-2, with TRBD2 identical over 9 bases. Germline V gene sequence: CDR1 WNHNN, CDR2 SYGVQD (reference sequence). There are 16 residues in the CDR3. The CDR3: CASSGPGTSQAGELFF. The CDR3 DNA reads TGCGCCAGCAGTGGACCAGGGACTAGCCAGGCCGGGGAGCTATTTTTT.

This clonotype was detected only a few times. This chain links TRBV7-9 with TRBJ2-5; 8 bases align to TRBD2. Losses at the gene ends were 5 bases for V and 3 bases for J; bases not matched to a gene: 5. The germline CDR1 and CDR2 sequences are SEHNR and FQNEAQ (reference sequence). CDR3 size: 14 residues. CDR3 sequence (DNA): TGTGCCAGCAGCCAAGCGACTAGCGAAGAGACCCAGTACTTC. Its translation is CASSQATSEETQYF.

The V call is TRBV5-1, the J call TRBJ2-7; D tentatively fits TRBD1 or TRBD2 (5 bases each). The CDR3 runs 14 residues. Trimming left V 2 bases short and J 0 bases short, with 9 bases between. Germline V gene sequence: CDR1 SGHRS, CDR2 YFSETQ. The CDR3 here is CASSFGDASYEQYF. The CDR3 DNA reads TGCGCCAGCAGCTTCGGGGACGCCTCCTACGAGCAGTACTTC. Full variable domain (missing parts from reference TRBV5-1 and TRBJ2-7): KAGVTQTPRYLIKTRGQQVTLSCSPISGHRSVSWYQQTPGQGLQFLFEYFSETQRNKGNFPGRFSGRQFSNSRSEMNVSTLELGDSALYLCASSFGDASYEQYFGPGTRLTVT.

The CDR3 here is CASSFPRRQGGSNQPQHF. For the CDR3, the DNA is TGTGCCAGCAGCTTCCCTCGACGGCAGGGCGGTAGCAATCAGCCCCAGCATTTT. This chain links TRBV7-8 with TRBJ1-5, with D possibly matching TRBD1 (5 bases). Germline CDR1 and CDR2: SGHVS and FQNEAQ. This CDR3 comprises 18 residues. The ends were cut back, 3 bases at V and 0 bases at J, with 18 bases in the middle.

The V call is TRBV13, the J call TRBJ1-1, with 7 positions matching TRBD1. CDR1 is PRHDT, CDR2 FYEKMQ, per germline (reference sequence). The V gene end was trimmed by 3 bases and the J gene end by 1 base; junction bases not matched to a gene: 8. The CDR3 totals 16 residues. The CDR3 here is CASSFRGGEGNTEAFF. CDR3 in DNA: TGTGCCAGCAGCTTCAGGGGGGGTGAGGGGAACACTGAAGCTTTCTTT.

This clonotype was counted many times. The chain uses TRBV4-2 and TRBJ1-5; a possible D gene is TRBD1 (6 bases). V lost 1 base to trimming and J lost 3 bases, with 13 bases between them. The CDR3 contains 16 residues. Germline V gene data show CDR1 as LGHNA and CDR2 as YNFKEQ. CDR3 coding DNA: TGTGCCAGCAGCCAAGTGGGGGACAAGTCCAATCAGCCCCAGCATTTT. This codes for CASSQVGDKSNQPQHF.

This clonotype has only one observation. This chain links TRBV2 with TRBJ1-4, with D tentatively TRBD1 (6 bases). CDR1 is SNHLY and CDR2 is FYNNEI in the germline V gene. Trimming removed 6 bases from V and 5 bases from J, with 10 bases in between. CDR3 length: 13 residues. The CDR3 nucleotides read TGTGCCAGCAGGGGGGGCCCCAATGAAAAACTGTTTTTT. Protein sequence: CASRGGPNEKLFF.

The CDR3 reads CAIQDGAWELFF. CDR3 DNA sequence: TGTGCCATTCAAGACGGGGCGTGGGAGCTGTTTTTT. The V call is TRBV6-4, the J call TRBJ2-2, with D possibly called TRBD1 or TRBD2 (5 bases each). Germline V lookup: CDR1 MRHNA, CDR2 SNTAGT. V lost 10 bases to trimming and J lost 9 bases, with 15 bases between them. This CDR3 spans 12 amino acids.

This clonotype turned up a few times. V gene TRBV29-1 combines with J gene TRBJ2-7; maybe TRBD1 (5 bases). V lost 7 bases, J lost 2 bases, and 12 bases lay in between. The V gene's germline CDR1 is SQVTM and CDR2 ANQGSEA. This CDR3 has 12 residues. CDR3 coding DNA: TGCAGCGCTGGGTTGGGGCCCTACGAGCAGTACTTC. Protein: CSAGLGPYEQYF.

On this clonotype: Possible read error: a much larger clone is one base away. The V and J genes are TRBV7-3 and TRBJ2-5, with D unresolved. V gave up 3 bases and J gave up 4 bases, with 15 bases separating them. There are 15 residues in the CDR3. Germline V CDR1 and CDR2: SGHTA, FQGTGA. The CDR3, as DNA: TGTGCCAGCAGCTTGGACGGGTTTCCGCCAGAGACCCAGTACTTC. Translation: CASSLDGFPPETQYF.

At least ten counts were recorded for this clonotype. J is TRBJ2-7 and V is TRBV11-2, with a tentative D call TRBD1 (6 bases). V was trimmed by 6 bases and J by 0 bases, leaving 9 bases between them. CDR1 and CDR2 (germline): SGHAT, FQNNGV. This CDR3 contains 13 residues. Written as DNA, the CDR3 is TGTGCCAGCAGGAGGGACAACTCCTACGAGCAGTACTTC. Its translation: CASRRDNSYEQYF. The full variable domain, its missing parts supplied by reference TRBV11-2 and TRBJ2-7, is EAGVAQSPRYKIIEKRQSVAFWCNPISGHATLYWYQQILGQGPKLLIQFQNNGVVDDSQLPKDRFSAERLKGVDSTLKIQPAKLEDSAVYLCASRRDNSYEQYFGPGTRLTVT.

This clonotype has only one observation. The chain carries TRBV5-1 and TRBJ2-7, with D unresolved. The CDR3 extends over 10 amino acids. V was trimmed by 5 bases and J by 7 bases, leaving 7 bases between them. The germline V gene has CDR1 SGHRS and CDR2 YFSETQ. DNA for the CDR3: TGCGCCAGCAGACTCATGGAGCAGTACTTC. This gives the protein CASRLMEQYF.

The chain is built from TRBV20-1 and TRBJ1-2; D gene uncertain. Trimming took 3 bases from V and 1 from J, leaving 6 bases between them. The CDR3 is 12 residues long. In germline, CDR1 is DFQATT, CDR2 SNEGSKA (reference sequence). For the CDR3, the DNA is TGCAGTGCTAGTCGGCGTAACTATGGCTACACCTTC. It translates to CSASRRNYGYTF.

This rearrangement joins TRBV7-9 to TRBJ2-7, with 8 bases fitting TRBD1. The CDR3 extends over 13 amino acids. V lost 5 bases to trimming and J lost 4 bases; unmatched junction nucleotides: 4. From germline, CDR1 is SEHNR and CDR2 FQNEAQ (reference sequence). The DNA of the CDR3 is TGTGCCAGCAGCGCACAGGGGGAGTACGAGCAGTACTTC. Its protein is CASSAQGEYEQYF.